The 18 T cell receptor beta chains listed next were all sequenced from one sample in a study of T cells in Graves' hyperthyroidism and ophthalmopathy. Amplified regions were TCR beta CDR3 sequences from RNA transcripts. First-round RT-PCR of the TCR CDR3 relied on the HTBI primer set. TCRdb re-derived calls from the multiplex PCR reads in MiXCR, one entry per CDR3 protein. The table shows 500,000 to 600,000 distinct CDR3 sequences, with 40% to 55% occurring only once. Sequencing was carried out using peripheral blood or thyroid tissue (not recorded which). Receptors were obtained from a young woman with Graves' hyperthyroidism.

The rearrangement joins TRBV5-4 to TRBJ2-5; TRBD1 agrees at 8 bases. Germline CDR1 reads SGHNT; CDR2 reads YYREEE (reference sequence). Losses at the gene ends were 0 bases for V and 4 bases for J; bases not matched to a gene: 2. This CDR3 is 14 amino acids long. Written as DNA, the CDR3 is TGTGCCAGCAGCTTGGGGGACAGGCGAGAGACCCAGTACTTC. Encoded protein: CASSLGDRRETQYF.

V is TRBV7-3 and J is TRBJ2-3, with 7 nucleotides matching TRBD2. CDR1 is SGHTA, CDR2 FQGTGA, per germline. This CDR3 has 15 amino acids. V lost 5 bases and J lost 1; bases outside the gene matches: 6. The CDR3 here is CASSMSGIGTDTQYF. In DNA form, the CDR3 reads TGTGCCAGCAGCATGAGCGGGATAGGCACAGATACGCAGTATTTT.

The chain couples TRBV24-1 to TRBJ2-1; 13 nucleotides agree with TRBD2. The CDR3 is 15 amino acids. Germline trimming cut 8 bases from V and 10 bases from J; bases unmatched to any gene: 10. The germline gives CDR1 KGHDR, CDR2 SFDVKD. The CDR3 region has the DNA TGTGCCACCAACACCGGACTAGCGGGAGACGGAGAGCAGTTCTTC. It specifies CATNTGLAGDGEQFF.

A few counts support this clonotype. The chain uses TRBV7-9 and TRBJ2-7, with TRBD2 identical over 12 bases. The CDR3 covers 15 residues. Per the germline V gene, CDR1 is SEHNR and CDR2 is FQNEAQ (reference sequence). The V gene end was trimmed by 6 bases and the J gene end by 6 bases; junction bases not matched to a gene: 9. CDR3 bases: TGTGCCAGCAGTTTTACTAGCGGGAGGTGGGGCGAGCAGTACTTC. This gives the protein CASSFTSGRWGEQYF.

The CDR3 here is CASSGNDYGYTF. The CDR3, as DNA: TGTGCCAGCAGTGGGAACGACTATGGCTACACCTTC. V is TRBV25-1 and J is TRBJ1-2; D remains ambiguous. Trimming left V 4 bases short and J 3 bases short, with 6 bases between. The germline V gene encodes CDR1 MGHDK and CDR2 SYGVNS. The CDR3 is 12 residues long.

This clonotype showed up just once. The chain uses TRBV7-2 and TRBJ1-1, with unresolved D. V lost 4 bases and J 0 bases, leaving 6 bases between the germline ends. Per the germline V gene, CDR1 is SGHTA and CDR2 is FQGNSA. The CDR3 totals 13 residues. CDR3 nucleotides: TGTGCCAGCAGCTCTCTAATGAACACTGAAGCTTTCTTT. Translating gives CASSSLMNTEAFF.

This chain connects TRBV7-8 to TRBJ1-2; TRBD1 might be the D (5 bases). This CDR3 region has 16 residues. Trimming took 7 bases from V and 3 from J, leaving 21 bases between them. Germline lookup yields CDR1 SGHVS and CDR2 FQNEAQ. CDR3 DNA sequence: TGTGCCAGCAACCCCGGGGGGACTTTCGGCGACTATGGCTACACCTTC. Amino acid sequence: CASNPGGTFGDYGYTF.

There are many counts of this clonotype. This chain joins TRBV24-1 and TRBJ1-2; maybe TRBD1 (5 bases). The ends were cut back, 4 bases at V and 4 bases at J, with 15 bases in the middle. The CDR3 runs to 15 residues. Germline V CDR1 and CDR2: KGHDR, SFDVKD. The CDR3 DNA sequence: TGTGCCACCAGTGAAGGCACCGGGACCATCTATGGCTACACCTTC. This encodes CATSEGTGTIYGYTF.

This clonotype was detected ten times or more. The rearrangement uses TRBV5-1 and TRBJ2-7; 7 bases agree with TRBD1. V lost 2 bases to trimming and J lost 4 bases; unmatched junction nucleotides: 6. The CDR3 has 14 amino acids. Germline V gene data show CDR1 as SGHRS and CDR2 as YFSETQ. For the CDR3, the DNA is TGCGCCAGCAGCTTACCCGGGACAGCTTACGAGCAGTACTTC. Encoded protein: CASSLPGTAYEQYF.

This clonotype appeared a few times. Without the conserved terminal phenylalanine or tryptophan, this CDR3 likely stems from a read error. The DNA is left out, because the CDR3 cannot be placed on it with certainty; the CDR3 is given as TCRdb lists it. This rearrangement joins TRBV19 to TRBJ1-1. The CDR3 has 11 amino acids, counting both end residues. CDR1 and CDR2 from the germline V gene are LNHDA and SQIVND (reference sequence). The chain's CDR3 is CASSPQLEDFS.

This clonotype was observed many times. The CDR3 protein is CASSRRPPVHEQYF. In nucleotides, the CDR3 is TGTGCCAGCAGCCGTCGTCCGCCGGTCCACGAGCAGTACTTC. V gene TRBV6-1 combines with J gene TRBJ2-7; D gene uncertain. CDR3 length equals 14 residues. Trimming pared 6 bases from V and 5 bases from J, leaving 17 bases between. Germline assignment: CDR1 MNHNS and CDR2 SASEGT.

This chain joins TRBV10-3 and TRBJ1-6; 8 bases align to TRBD1. The trim removed 6 bases at V and 10 bases at J, leaving 5 bases unmatched. The germline V gene has CDR1 ENHRY and CDR2 SYGVKD. This CDR3 is built from 13 residues. The CDR3 DNA follows: TGTGCCATCAGCGACAGGGGTGACTCACCCCTCCACTTT. This translates into CAISDRGDSPLHF.

Concerning this clonotype itself: One junction end does not reproduce the germline sequence, and a read error may be involved. CDR3 in amino acids: CASSYTRGGGQPQPF. The CDR3 DNA reads as TGTGCCAGCAGTTACACCCGTGGGGGGGGGCAGCCCCAGCCTTTT. V and J are TRBV10-3 and TRBJ1-5, with D possibly being TRBD1 (6 bases). Germline V gives CDR1 ENHRY, CDR2 SYGVKD. The CDR3 extends over 15 amino acids.

The table lists this clonotype with many counts. The chain is built from TRBV7-9 and TRBJ2-6; the D gene is possibly TRBD1 (6 bases). CDR1 and CDR2 from the germline V gene are SEHNR and FQNEAQ (reference sequence). This CDR3 is built from 17 residues. V lost 3 bases and J lost 3, with 15 bases in between. CDR3 bases: TGTGCCAGCAGCTTGGGGGCATCGGGGTATGGGGCCAACGTCCTGACTTTC. This codes for CASSLGASGYGANVLTF.

This clonotype was detected many times. This chain uses TRBV7-9 with TRBJ2-5; D not resolved. CDR3 length: 14 amino acids. Trimming took 1 base from V and 7 from J, leaving 13 bases between them. The germline V gene encodes CDR1 SEHNR and CDR2 FQNEAQ (reference sequence). CDR3 bases: TGTGCCAGCAGCTTAGGTCGCAGTTTAGGGACCCAGTACTTC. Its translation is CASSLGRSLGTQYF.

V usage is TRBV5-1 and J usage is TRBJ2-7; 10 nucleotides align to TRBD2. This CDR3 spans 16 amino acids. CDR1 is SGHRS, CDR2 YFSETQ, per germline. J lost 6 bases, V lost 4 bases, and 13 bases had no gene match. Here the CDR3 reads CASSGHRGTSVTEQYF. CDR3 sequence (DNA): TGCGCCAGCAGCGGACACAGGGGGACTAGCGTTACCGAGCAGTACTTC.

This clonotype was observed many times. The chain links TRBV19 to TRBJ2-1; 8 bases are shared with TRBD2. Germline V gene data show CDR1 as LNHDA and CDR2 as SQIVND (reference sequence). The CDR3 loop spans 14 amino acids. V dropped 6 bases and J dropped 2; count of bases not matched to a gene: 3. The CDR3 protein is CASRPGGTYNEQFF. The CDR3 nucleotides read TGTGCCAGTAGACCGGGGGGGACCTACAATGAGCAGTTCTTC.

A note on this clonotype: The junction does not match germline at one end; this may be a read error. V is TRBV10-3 and J is TRBJ2-2, with 9 positions matching TRBD2. Germline values: CDR1 ENHRY, CDR2 SYGVKD. This CDR3 has 16 residues. CDR3 in DNA: TGTGCCATCAGTGACGGGTCTAGCGGGAACACCGGGGAGCTGTCTTGG. This encodes CAISDGSSGNTGELSW.